This entry features one T cell receptor beta chain sequence. The data stem from a study of blood T cell repertoires in COVID-19. Produced via immunoSEQ multiplex PCR; TCRdb's table is partial and in-frame only. The sample has tens of thousands of clones, around four fifths seen once. V trimming: 5 bases; J trimming: 3 bases; junction bases outside the gene matches: 4. CDR1 and CDR2 (germline): SGHTS, YDEGEE. The CDR3 contains 16 residues. The TCR originated in a man over 45 with active COVID-19. The sequencing input was peripheral blood. The V gene is TRBV5-8, the J gene TRBJ2-3; the match to TRBD2 covers 15 bases. CDR3 coding DNA: TGTGCCAGCAGTTTTGGGACTAGCGGGGGGACAGATACGCAGTATTTT. It encodes CASSFGTSGGTDTQYF.